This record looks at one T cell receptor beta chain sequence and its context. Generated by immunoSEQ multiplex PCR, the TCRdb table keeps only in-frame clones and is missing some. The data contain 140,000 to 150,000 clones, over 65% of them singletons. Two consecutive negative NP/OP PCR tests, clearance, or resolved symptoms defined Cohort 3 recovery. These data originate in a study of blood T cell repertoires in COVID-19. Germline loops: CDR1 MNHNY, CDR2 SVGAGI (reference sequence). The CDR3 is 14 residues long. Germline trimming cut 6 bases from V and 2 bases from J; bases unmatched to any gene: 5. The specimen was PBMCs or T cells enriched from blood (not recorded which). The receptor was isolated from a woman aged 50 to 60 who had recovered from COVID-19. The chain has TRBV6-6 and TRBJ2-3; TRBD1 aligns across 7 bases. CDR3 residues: CASSLDRNTDTQYF. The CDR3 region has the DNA TGTGCCAGCAGCCTGGACAGGAACACAGATACGCAGTATTTT.